This TCR beta chain was sequenced in a study of regulatory T cells in long-lasting Graves disease. Time point specified: newly diagnosed GD, antithyroid drugs for less than 3 months. PBMCs provided the RNA from which the TCR library was made. This clonotype was recorded many times. The authors built TCR beta libraries using iRepertoire HTBI primers and Arm-PCR of CDR3 regions. TCRdb independently ran MiXCR on the multiplex PCR reads; one entry per CDR3 protein. The table has about 430,000 distinct CDR3 sequences, roughly 15% seen once. CDR1 and CDR2 from the germline V gene are MNHNS and SASEGT. The CDR3 sequence is 14 residues long. J lost 5 bases, V lost 8 bases, and 11 bases had no gene match. The same data also contributed to another study, on T cells in Graves' hyperthyroidism and ophthalmopathy.

J is TRBJ2-7 and V is TRBV6-1, with TRBD1 matching over 8 bases. The receptor was derived from a woman aged 40-49 years with Graves disease. The starting material was peripheral blood mononuclear cells (PBMCs), obtained at new diagnosis, from a patient treated with antithyroid drugs. DNA for the CDR3: TGTGCCAGCTTGTCTTCAGGGGGACAGGACGAGCAGTACTTC. Its translation is CASLSSGGQDEQYF.